The present T cell receptor (beta chain) was sequenced within a study of cytomegalovirus exposure and HLA in healthy donors. Study information: A subsequent analysis reported that the 95 to 150 validation repertoires were produced on the same platform that had also been used for the roughly 710 first-cohort repertoires.

Regarding the study as a whole: Most TCR sequences proved rare, with some public TCRs found in many donors. Specific recognition of CMV antigens was confirmed in vitro for a few chains (all CMV-associated). The study flagged some 170 TCR beta chains as cytomegalovirus-associated.

Method: immunoSEQ multiplex PCR; TCRdb's copy keeps in-frame clones and lacks some. This sample has under 130,000 clones, with around 87% found just once. As for this clone: Its target is unknown.

CDR1 is KGHSH, CDR2 LQKENI, per germline. The germline V and J ends were trimmed by 4 bases and 6 bases, with 14 bases remaining between them. The CDR3 is 14 amino acids. Input material: PBMCs. The source of this sequence is a woman between 18 and 30 years old in good health and CMV-seropositive. The genes are TRBV18 and TRBJ2-3; tentative D call: TRBD1 (5 bases). CDR3 DNA: TGTGCCAGCTCACAGACCGGACAACTGGATACGCAGTATTTT. This codes for CASSQTGQLDTQYF.